These 32 T cell receptor beta chains were all obtained from the same sample, sequenced in a study of blood T cell repertoires in COVID-19. Using immunoSEQ multiplex PCR, the repertoire was profiled, and TCRdb retains in-frame clones only, with some absent. Of tens of thousands of clones listed, approximately 82% were seen once; the top ten hold more than 1%. The sequenced material came from peripheral blood. Receptor source: an elderly woman with acute or convalescent COVID-19.

This chain links TRBV5-1 with TRBJ2-3; D remains unclear. V was cut by 1 base and J by 2 bases, with 2 bases left in between. Per germline, CDR1 SGHRS and CDR2 YFSETQ. There are 12 residues in the CDR3. CDR3 DNA sequence: TGCGCCAGCAGCTTGTACACAGATACGCAGTATTTT. Its translation is CASSLYTDTQYF. The whole variable domain, filled in from reference TRBV5-1 and TRBJ2-3, reads KAGVTQTPRYLIKTRGQQVTLSCSPISGHRSVSWYQQTPGQGLQFLFEYFSETQRNKGNFPGRFSGRQFSNSRSEMNVSTLELGDSALYLCASSLYTDTQYFGPGTRLTVL.

The chain carries TRBV19 and TRBJ1-2, with D maybe TRBD1 (5 bases). Deletions cut 5 bases from V and 5 bases from J, with 12 bases between. The CDR3 loop spans 13 amino acids. From germline, CDR1 is LNHDA and CDR2 SQIVND (reference sequence). CDR3 bases: TGTGCCAGTAGTGAGAGACAGCGATATGGCTACACCTTC. As protein: CASSERQRYGYTF. Based on the CDR3 plus reference TRBV19 and TRBJ1-2, the full variable domain is DGGITQSPKYLFRKEGQNVTLSCEQNLNHDAMYWYRQDPGQGLRLIYYSQIVNDFQKGDIAEGYSVSREKKESFPLTVTSAQKNPTAFYLCASSERQRYGYTFGSGTRLTVV.

V and J are TRBV7-6 and TRBJ2-5; 12 bases map to TRBD2. Germline assignment: CDR1 SGHVS and CDR2 FNYEAQ. The CDR3 is made up of 16 amino acids. With 6 bases clipped from V and 3 bases from J, the junction kept 8 bases outside the gene matches. Written as DNA, the CDR3 is TGTGCCAGCAGTCTTTCCGGACTAGCGGGAAAAGAGACCCAGTACTTC. Its translation: CASSLSGLAGKETQYF.

The V gene is TRBV5-1, the J gene TRBJ2-5; 11 bases agree with TRBD2. Germline loops: CDR1 SGHRS, CDR2 YFSETQ. Losses at the gene ends were 4 bases for V and 5 bases for J; bases not matched to a gene: 7. The CDR3 runs 15 residues. The DNA for the CDR3 is TGCGCCAGCAGCAAGACTAGCGGGGATGGGGAGACCCAGTACTTC. It translates to CASSKTSGDGETQYF.

This clone came up once. The chain employs TRBV5-1 and TRBJ1-1; tentatively, D is TRBD1 (5 bases). CDR3 length: 16 amino acids. Germline V lookup: CDR1 SGHRS, CDR2 YFSETQ. Trimming removed 0 bases at V and 7 bases at J, with 19 bases between. The DNA for the CDR3 is TGCGCCAGCAGCTTGGCATTGAGGAGGGGTCTTGTTGAAGCTTTCTTT. It is translated as CASSLALRRGLVEAFF.

This clone was detected only once. The V gene is TRBV5-4, the J gene TRBJ1-2; 9 bases align to TRBD1. Germline V gives CDR1 SGHNT, CDR2 YYREEE (reference sequence). J lost 8 bases, V lost 2 bases, and 4 bases had no gene match. This CDR3 contains 13 residues. The CDR3 loop reads CASSFGTGLGYTF. In DNA, the CDR3 is TGTGCCAGCAGCTTCGGGACAGGGCTAGGCTACACCTTC. Full variable domain (rest looked up from reference TRBV5-4 and TRBJ1-2): ETGVTQSPTHLIKTRGQQVTLRCSSQSGHNTVSWYQQALGQGPQFIFQYYREEENGRGNFPPRFSGLQFPNYSSELNVNALELDDSALYLCASSFGTGLGYTFGSGTRLTVV.

This chain links TRBV5-1 with TRBJ2-7, with 9 bases that match TRBD2. The germline V gene has CDR1 SGHRS and CDR2 YFSETQ. This CDR3 region has 17 residues. V gave up 0 bases and J gave up 1 base; unmatched junction bases: 8. The CDR3 sequence is CASSLGLAGSSSYEQYF. CDR3 nucleotides: TGCGCCAGCAGCTTGGGGCTAGCGGGGAGTTCGTCCTACGAGCAGTACTTC.

The chain joins TRBV3-1 (or the pseudogene TRBV3-2) to TRBJ2-7, with 9 positions matching TRBD2. This CDR3 is 15 amino acids long. CDR1 is LGHDT, CDR2 YNNKEL, per germline (reference sequence). Trimming took 1 base from V and 1 from J; bases not matched to a gene: 2. CDR3 protein: CASSQALAGSYEQYF. Here the CDR3 DNA reads TGTGCCAGCAGCCAAGCCCTAGCGGGGTCCTACGAGCAGTACTTC.

The chain employs TRBV7-9 and TRBJ1-2, with D perhaps matching TRBD1 (6 bases). Germline V gene data show CDR1 as SEHNR and CDR2 as FQNEAQ (reference sequence). This CDR3 region has 14 residues. V was shortened by 5 bases and J by 4 bases, with 14 bases between the two germline ends. As DNA, the CDR3 is TGTGCCAGCAGCCCGAGGGGGGGCACCTATGGCTACACCTTC. Its protein is CASSPRGGTYGYTF.

The chain carries TRBV3-1 (or the pseudogene TRBV3-2) and TRBJ1-6; no clear D gene. Germline CDR1 and CDR2: LGHDT and YNNKEL (reference sequence). This CDR3 spans 14 amino acids. Trimming shortened V by 1 base and J by 4 bases, and 5 bases separated the two germline ends. CDR3 sequence (DNA): TGTGCCAGCAGCCAAGGGCAGTATAATTCACCCCTCCACTTT. Translation: CASSQGQYNSPLHF.

This sequence joins TRBV5-5 and TRBJ1-5; D unclear. Germline V gene sequence: CDR1 SGHKS, CDR2 YYEKEE (reference sequence). Deletions cut 1 base from V and 3 bases from J, with 11 bases between. This CDR3 spans 15 amino acids. This CDR3 reads CASSLSAQFNQPQHF. The CDR3 nucleotides read TGTGCCAGCAGCTTGAGCGCGCAGTTCAATCAGCCCCAGCATTTT.

The chain uses TRBV10-2 and TRBJ1-2; D ambiguous. CDR1 and CDR2 from the germline V gene are WSHSY and SAAADI. This CDR3 is built from 13 residues. The germline V and J ends were trimmed by 2 bases and 8 bases, with 12 bases remaining between them. CDR3 residues: CASSEDTVGGYTF. The DNA of the CDR3 is TGCGCCAGCAGTGAGGATACAGTAGGCGGCTACACCTTC.

The sample holds one count of this clone. This chain connects TRBV19 to TRBJ1-1; no clear D gene. Germline V gene lookup returns CDR1 LNHDA and CDR2 SQIVND (reference sequence). The germline V and J ends were trimmed by 5 bases and 1 base, with 14 bases remaining between them. This CDR3 region has 15 residues. CDR3 sequence: CASSAPPGWNTEAFF. In DNA form, the CDR3 reads TGTGCCAGTAGTGCACCCCCCGGGTGGAACACTGAAGCTTTCTTT.

This clone turned up a few times. The chain is built from TRBV28 and TRBJ1-1; TRBD1 matches 8 bases. Germline CDR1 is MDHEN and CDR2 is SYDVKM. The V and J ends lost 10 bases and 10 bases, in that order; junction bases with no gene match: 11. The length of the CDR3 is 12 residues. The CDR3 nucleotides read TGTGCCACCCTCACAGGGGGAAAAGGAGCTTTCTTT. Its protein product is CATLTGGKGAFF. Filled out from reference TRBV28 and TRBJ1-1, the complete variable domain reads DVKVTQSSRYLVKRTGEKVFLECVQDMDHENMFWYRQDPGLGLRLIYFSYDVKMKEKGDIPEGYSVSREKKERFSLILESASTNQTSMYLCATLTGGKGAFFGQGTRLTVV.

This chain connects TRBV6-1 to TRBJ1-5; D uncertain. This CDR3 has 13 residues. The germline V and J ends were trimmed by 0 bases and 7 bases, with 7 bases remaining between them. Germline V lookup: CDR1 MNHNS, CDR2 SASEGT. CDR3 nucleotides: TGTGCCAGCAGTGAAGCGGCCACGCAGCCCCAGCATTTT. It is translated as CASSEAATQPQHF.

The chain uses TRBV3-1 (or the pseudogene TRBV3-2) and TRBJ1-1; 7 bases align to TRBD1. This CDR3 region has 14 residues. CDR1 is LGHDT and CDR2 is YNNKEL in the germline V gene (reference sequence). Trimming removed 4 bases from V and 6 bases from J; junction bases left unmatched: 8. The CDR3 reads CASSPGQVGAEAFF. The CDR3 nucleotides read TGTGCCAGCAGCCCTGGACAGGTAGGAGCTGAAGCTTTCTTT.

The V call is TRBV7-9, the J call TRBJ2-3, with D possibly matching TRBD1 (6 bases). The CDR3 contains 16 residues. Deletions cut 1 base from V and 2 bases from J, with 13 bases between. The V gene's germline CDR1 is SEHNR and CDR2 FQNEAQ (reference sequence). CDR3 in amino acids: CASSLGQDWITDTQYF. CDR3 DNA sequence: TGTGCCAGCAGCTTAGGACAGGATTGGATCACAGATACGCAGTATTTT.

This chain links TRBV6-5 with TRBJ2-7, with 7 bases that match TRBD2. The CDR3 runs 14 residues. V lost 4 bases, J lost 3 bases, and 6 bases stayed unmatched. Germline CDR1 reads MNHEY; CDR2 reads SVGAGI. The CDR3 loop reads CASSWGGMVYEQYF. CDR3 nucleotide sequence: TGTGCCAGCAGTTGGGGGGGGATGGTCTACGAGCAGTACTTC.

The V call is TRBV2, the J call TRBJ2-6; D gene uncertain. Trimming removed 5 bases at V and 1 base at J, with 6 bases between. The CDR3 length is 14 residues. Germline CDR1 reads SNHLY; CDR2 reads FYNNEI. The CDR3 bases are TGTGCCAGCAGTCCTACTTCTGGGGCCAACGTCCTGACTTTC. This sequence encodes CASSPTSGANVLTF.

Many counts were recorded for this clone. The V gene is TRBV5-6, the J gene TRBJ2-5; D remains ambiguous. CDR3 length: 13 amino acids. V was cut by 4 bases and J by 1 base, with 8 bases left in between. Germline V gene lookup returns CDR1 SGHDT and CDR2 YYEEEE. CDR3 in DNA: TGTGCCAGCAGCGGTATCAGCCAAGAGACCCAGTACTTC. This sequence encodes CASSGISQETQYF.

The J gene is TRBJ2-2, the V gene TRBV3-1 (or the pseudogene TRBV3-2), with 13 nucleotides matching TRBD2. Germline lookup yields CDR1 LGHDT and CDR2 YNNKEL (reference sequence). The length of the CDR3 is 15 residues. V lost 6 bases and J lost 5; bases outside the gene matches: 3. The CDR3 bases are TGTGCCAGCAGACTGACTAGCGGGGGGACCGGGGAGCTGTTTTTT. As protein: CASRLTSGGTGELFF.

V usage is TRBV11-1 and J usage is TRBJ2-3, with 7 bases matching TRBD2. CDR1 and CDR2 (germline): SGHAT, FQDESV (reference sequence). J was trimmed by 3 bases and V by 5 bases; bases with no gene match: 5. The CDR3 runs 14 residues. CDR3 DNA: TGTGCCAGCAGCGGCGGGAGTAGGACAGATACGCAGTATTTT. It encodes CASSGGSRTDTQYF.

This clone has only a few counts. The chain joins TRBV29-1 to TRBJ2-3; TRBD1 aligns across 7 bases. CDR1 SQVTM and CDR2 ANQGSEA come from the germline V gene. The V segment lost 3 bases and the J segment 3 bases; nucleotides outside the gene matches: 0. The length of the CDR3 is 12 residues. In nucleotides, the CDR3 is TGCAGCGTTGAGACAGGGACAGATACGCAGTATTTT. Protein: CSVETGTDTQYF.

This chain joins TRBV5-1 and TRBJ2-1; possibly TRBD2 for D (6 bases). CDR1 and CDR2 (germline): SGHRS, YFSETQ. The V end lost 4 bases, the J end lost 2 bases, and 10 bases lay between the germline ends. This CDR3 is built from 14 residues. The CDR3 protein is CASSPGEAYNEQFF. CDR3 coding DNA: TGCGCCAGCAGCCCGGGAGAGGCCTACAATGAGCAGTTCTTC.

In nucleotides, the CDR3 is TGTGCCAGCAGTCGAGACAGGGTTTTCACTGAAGCTTTCTTT. It encodes CASSRDRVFTEAFF. J is TRBJ1-1 and V is TRBV7-9; 7 nucleotides align to TRBD1. CDR1 and CDR2 (germline): SEHNR, FQNEAQ (reference sequence). The CDR3 contains 14 residues. V gave up 6 bases and J gave up 4 bases; unmatched junction bases: 8. Combining the CDR3 with reference TRBV7-9 and TRBJ1-1 gives the whole variable domain DTGVSQNPRHKITKRGQNVTFRCDPISEHNRLYWYRQTLGQGPEFLTYFQNEAQLEKSRLLSDRFSAERPKGSFSTLEIQRTEQGDSAMYLCASSRDRVFTEAFFGQGTRLTVV.

The J gene is TRBJ1-5, the V gene TRBV28; the D gene is possibly TRBD1 (5 bases). The CDR3 is made up of 15 amino acids. Germline-derived CDR1 and CDR2 are MDHEN and SYDVKM. V was cut by 2 bases and J by 6 bases, with 14 bases left in between. The CDR3 protein is CASSLTQVGGQPQHF. As DNA, the CDR3 is TGTGCCAGCAGTTTAACCCAGGTGGGGGGTCAGCCCCAGCATTTT.

This clone was recorded a few times. The chain is built from TRBV5-1 and TRBJ1-5; a weak D match, TRBD1 (5 bases). CDR1 and CDR2 (germline): SGHRS, YFSETQ. CDR3 length equals 15 residues. Between the trimmed V and J ends, which lost 2 bases and 6 bases, there was a span of 15 bases. The CDR3 nucleotides read TGCGCCAGCAGCTTTCTGGGAGGGGAGGGTCAGCCCCAGCATTTT. It is translated as CASSFLGGEGQPQHF.

The chain is built from TRBV5-1 and TRBJ2-7; the match to TRBD1 covers 9 bases. The CDR3 is made up of 14 amino acids. After removal of 3 bases from V and 3 bases from J, the junction contained 4 bases not matched to a gene. Per the germline V gene, CDR1 is SGHRS and CDR2 is YFSETQ. The CDR3 DNA reads TGCGCCAGCAGCTCGTGGACAGGGGACTACGAGCAGTACTTC. It yields the protein CASSSWTGDYEQYF.

V is TRBV7-9 and J is TRBJ2-7, with 7 bases fitting TRBD1. This CDR3 is 12 amino acids long. The J segment lost 2 bases and the V segment lost 5 bases, leaving 0 bases of the junction unmatched. Germline V gene data show CDR1 as SEHNR and CDR2 as FQNEAQ (reference sequence). CDR3: CASSTGAYEQYF. The CDR3 DNA reads as TGTGCCAGCAGCACAGGGGCCTACGAGCAGTACTTC.

The gene calls are TRBV19 and TRBJ2-5; a possible D gene is TRBD1 (5 bases). This CDR3 is built from 16 residues. Germline lookup yields CDR1 LNHDA and CDR2 SQIVND (reference sequence). Trimming stripped 4 bases from V and 5 bases from J, with 20 bases between. The CDR3 loop is CASSSPKGAVGETQYF. CDR3 DNA: TGTGCCAGTAGTAGCCCGAAAGGGGCAGTTGGGGAGACCCAGTACTTC.

This clone was seen a handful of times. This chain links TRBV5-1 with TRBJ2-5; 7 bases fit TRBD2. Trimming cost V 4 bases and J 2 bases; bases outside gene matches: 8. Germline CDR1 is SGHRS and CDR2 is YFSETQ. The CDR3 sequence is 15 residues long. Written as DNA, the CDR3 is TGCGCCAGCAGCCCCGTCGCTAGCGGACAAGAGACCCAGTACTTC. Amino acid sequence: CASSPVASGQETQYF.

The chain carries TRBV2 and TRBJ2-5; TRBD2 matches 12 bases. Germline CDR1 is SNHLY and CDR2 is FYNNEI. This CDR3 spans 14 amino acids. After removal of 5 bases from V and 5 bases from J, the junction contained 3 bases not matched to a gene. The CDR3 sequence is CASSLAGGRETQYF. In DNA form, the CDR3 reads TGTGCCAGCAGTCTAGCGGGGGGGAGGGAGACCCAGTACTTC.